This T cell receptor (beta chain) was recovered during a study of regulatory T cells in long-lasting Graves disease. Study-level results: Clonotypes that were public and shared totalled fewer than 3,500 in persistent patients versus roughly 1,000 in new patients.

Regarding time point: persistent/refractory GD, antithyroid drugs over 5 years with positive TRAb. With RNA extracted from PBMCs as input, the TCR library was made. CDR3 regions were amplified by Arm-PCR using iRepertoire HTBI primers to build TCR beta libraries. TCRdb reprocessed the multiplex PCR reads via MiXCR and lists one record per CDR3 protein. The table has a few hundred thousand distinct CDR3 sequences, 20% to 25% seen once; the top ten hold around 13%. This clonotype was seen just once. Its antigen is undetermined. The CDR3 extends over 17 amino acids. The V end was cut by 1 base, the J end by 5 bases, with 18 bases between. The germline V gene has CDR1 SEHNR and CDR2 FQNEAQ (reference sequence).

The sequenced sample was peripheral blood mononuclear cells (PBMCs), obtained when the disease was refractory, from a patient treated with antithyroid drugs. The rearrangement links TRBV7-9 to TRBJ1-5; tentative D call: TRBD1 (6 bases). The TCR comes from a female donor with Graves disease. DNA of the CDR3: TGTGCCAGCAGCTTAGAGGCAGGGGCCAGGGGATATCAGCCCCAGCATTTT. Translation gives CASSLEAGARGYQPQHF.